This TCR beta chain was recorded in a study of T cells in Graves' hyperthyroidism and ophthalmopathy. Overall study context: Upon initial diagnosis and before any treatment, peripheral blood was collected.

RNA transcripts served as the template for amplifying TCR beta CDR3 regions. TCR CDR3 regions were first amplified by RT-PCR with HTBI primers. TCRdb re-called the multiplex PCR reads with MiXCR, one entry per CDR3 protein. The sample carries around 300,000 distinct CDR3 sequences, 22% recorded once. Between the trimmed V and J ends, which lost 3 bases and 14 bases, there was a span of 18 bases. The CDR3 runs 13 residues. Looked up from germline, CDR1 is SGHTA and CDR2 is FQGNSA. The study based diagnoses on clinical symptoms, serum thyroxine and TRAb, thyroid ultrasound and orbital computed tomography. On this clonotype itself: No antigen is known for it.

Study results and limitations: The model's output predicted ophthalmopathy at a median of about 5.9 months prior to onset.

Sequencing was carried out using blood. This TCR came from a man aged 25-40 years with Graves' ophthalmopathy. This sequence joins TRBV7-2 and TRBJ2-3; D not certain. The CDR3 sequence is CASSFGPNEISYF. The DNA of the CDR3 is TGTGCCAGCAGCTTTGGCCCTAACGAAATATCGTATTTT. Full variable domain (remainder filled in from reference TRBV7-2 and TRBJ2-3): GAGVSQSPSNKVTEKGKDVELRCDPISGHTALYWYRQSLGQGLEFLIYFQGNSAPDKSGLPSDRFSAERTGGSVSTLTIQRTQQEDSAVYLCASSFGPNEISYFGPGTRLTVL.